This TCR beta chain came from a study of Graves' ophthalmopathy and Graves' hyperthyroidism. The study's findings and limits: Clonotypes were expanded in thyroid at above 0.001 frequency, and most also appeared in blood. With a specificity of roughly 72% and a sensitivity of just under 71%, the model predicted ophthalmopathy progression.

The V gene lost 5 bases and the J gene lost 4 bases, with 20 bases spanning the gap. The CDR3 has 16 residues. Germline CDR1 MNHNS, CDR2 SASEGT. In this sample, this clonotype turned up a few times. Its antigen is still unknown. Stable hyperthyroidism meant no progression to ophthalmopathy within 18 months of follow-up. Isolation of PBMCs was performed using around 9.5 ml of fresh peripheral blood. RNA transcripts were the source from which TCR beta CDR3 regions were amplified. First-round RT-PCR employed HTBI primers, with a second-round multiplex PCR after it. A single record per CDR3 protein comes from TCRdb applying MiXCR to the multiplex PCR reads. Among about 620,000 distinct CDR3 sequences, 20% to 25% were seen once, and the ten largest hold approximately 6.5%.

Input material: peripheral blood. The clonotype was recovered from a woman younger than 30 with stable Graves' hyperthyroidism. Some clones in this sample may be carry-over from other donors' samples. The rearrangement links TRBV6-1 to TRBJ1-2; D call uncertain. CDR3 nucleotides: TGTGCCAGCAGTCCTCACCTTAGGACGGACCTCTATGGCTACACCTTC. Encoded protein: CASSPHLRTDLYGYTF.